The clone carrying this T cell receptor (beta chain) came up many times. Its antigen remains unidentified. The length of the CDR3 is 15 residues. Germline-derived CDR1 and CDR2 are SNHLY and FYNNEI. V was pared by 4 bases and J by 8 bases, with 11 bases of the junction left unmatched. Genomic DNA, the template, was used for profiling of the TCR beta VDJ and CDR3. TCRdb itself ran the reads through MiXCR, one entry per CDR3 protein. The sample has about 81,000 distinct CDR3 sequences; approximately 45% are singletons. This sample is part of a study of CD8+CD57+ T cells in acquired aplastic anemia. Findings and caveats of the study: The number of CD8+ CDR3 sequences shared by patients and controls was approximately 31.

The genes are TRBV2 and TRBJ2-1; TRBD1 agrees at 7 bases. Sequencing was carried out using sorted CD4+, CD8+, or CD8+CD57+ T cells (not recorded which) from PBMCs. The TCR sequence derives from a human donor in good health, serving as a control. The CDR3 nucleotides read TGTGCCAGCAGTGCGACAGGGCTGCCTGGCGATGAGCAGTTCTTC. This encodes CASSATGLPGDEQFF.